This TCR beta chain was observed in a study of PD-1 blockade in classical Hodgkin lymphoma. V gave up 5 bases and J gave up 4 bases; unmatched junction bases: 7. Germline V gene data show CDR1 as SEHNR and CDR2 as FQNEAQ (reference sequence). The CDR3 has 14 amino acids. TCRdb's copy holds only in-frame clones and misses some; the assay was immunoSEQ multiplex PCR. The table has more than 40,000 clones, around 80% seen once; the top ten hold roughly a third. Notes on this clone: Its antigen is as yet unknown.

Study-level findings and limits: Healthy donors reportedly exceeded newly diagnosed patients in baseline TCR diversity. Partial responders and progressors had significantly lower baseline TCR diversity. Patients who initiated nivolumab within 1 year of ASCT were excluded.

Time point reported: cycle 4 day 1 (C4D1), after less than seven weeks of nivolumab. Each patient experienced a relapse that followed autologous stem cell transplantation, and brentuximab vedotin exposure varied. Patients reached a best response of complete response, partial response or progressive disease. The sequence was obtained from a human donor with classical Hodgkin lymphoma. The specimen comprised peripheral blood mononuclear cells (PBMCs), sampled before the fourth cycle of nivolumab. The chain joins TRBV7-9 to TRBJ1-2, with 7 bases that match TRBD1. CDR3 sequence (DNA): TGTGCCAGCAGCCCACAGGGGAACCCCTATGGCTACACCTTC. This sequence encodes CASSPQGNPYGYTF. Filled out from reference TRBV7-9 and TRBJ1-2, the complete variable domain reads DTGVSQNPRHKITKRGQNVTFRCDPISEHNRLYWYRQTLGQGPEFLTYFQNEAQLEKSRLLSDRFSAERPKGSFSTLEIQRTEQGDSAMYLCASSPQGNPYGYTFGSGTRLTVV.